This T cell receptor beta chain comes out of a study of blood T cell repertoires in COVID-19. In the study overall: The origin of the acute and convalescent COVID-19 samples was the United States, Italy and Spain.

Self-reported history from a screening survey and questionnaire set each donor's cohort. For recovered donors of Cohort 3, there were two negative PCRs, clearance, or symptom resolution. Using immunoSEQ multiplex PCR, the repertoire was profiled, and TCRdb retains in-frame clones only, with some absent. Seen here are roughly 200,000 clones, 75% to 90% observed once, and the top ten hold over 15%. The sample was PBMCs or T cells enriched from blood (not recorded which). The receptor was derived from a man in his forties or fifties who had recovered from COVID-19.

The CDR3 DNA reads TGCGCCAGCAGCCTTGGGGCGGGTAGCGGGATCATTCAGTACTTC. Protein product: CASSLGAGSGIIQYF. The rearrangement joins TRBV5-1 to TRBJ2-4; 8 bases map to TRBD2. The V gene end was trimmed by 4 bases and the J gene end by 9 bases; junction bases not matched to a gene: 12. CDR1 is SGHRS and CDR2 is YFSETQ in the germline V gene. The CDR3 runs 15 residues.